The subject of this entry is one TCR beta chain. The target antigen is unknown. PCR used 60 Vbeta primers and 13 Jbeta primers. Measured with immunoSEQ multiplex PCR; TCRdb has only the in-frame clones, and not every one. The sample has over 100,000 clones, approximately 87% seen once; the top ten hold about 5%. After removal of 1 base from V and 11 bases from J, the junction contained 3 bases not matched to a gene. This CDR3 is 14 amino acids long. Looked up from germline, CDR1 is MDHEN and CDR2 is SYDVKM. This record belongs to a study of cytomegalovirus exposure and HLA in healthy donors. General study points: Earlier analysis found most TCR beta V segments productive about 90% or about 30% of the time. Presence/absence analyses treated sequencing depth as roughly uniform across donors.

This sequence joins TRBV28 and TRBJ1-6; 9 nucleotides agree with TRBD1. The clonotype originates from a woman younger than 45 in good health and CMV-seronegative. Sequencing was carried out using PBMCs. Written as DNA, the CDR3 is TGTGCCAGCAGTTTATTTGGGACAGGGACACCCCTCCACTTT. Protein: CASSLFGTGTPLHF. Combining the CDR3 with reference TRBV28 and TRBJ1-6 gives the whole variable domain DVKVTQSSRYLVKRTGEKVFLECVQDMDHENMFWYRQDPGLGLRLIYFSYDVKMKEKGDIPEGYSVSREKKERFSLILESASTNQTSMYLCASSLFGTGTPLHFGNGTRLTVT.